This TCR beta chain was sequenced in a study of regulatory T cells in long-lasting Graves disease. Overall study context: Over 5 years of antithyroid drugs plus positive TSH receptor antibodies defined persistent Graves' disease. Study observations and caveats: Authors noted too few samples as a limitation. Favored gene segments in persistent disease were TRBV28, TRBJ1-2 and TRBJ2-5.

Looked up from germline, CDR1 is GTSNPN and CDR2 is SVGIG (reference sequence). This CDR3 has 19 amino acids. Trimming removed 1 base from V and 0 bases from J; junction bases left unmatched: 17. Time point defined: persistent/refractory GD, antithyroid drugs over 5 years with positive TRAb. PBMC-derived RNA was used for the TCR library. Sequencing libraries for TCR beta were prepared with iRepertoire HTBI primers and Arm-PCR of CDR3 regions. Via MiXCR, TCRdb re-called the multiplex PCR reads, giving one row per CDR3 protein. The sample shows a few hundred thousand distinct CDR3 sequences, 21% of them seen only once. Concerning this clonotype: Its target is unknown.

V and J are TRBV30 and TRBJ1-2; 7 bases map to TRBD1. This sequence was found in a female donor with Graves disease. The specimen comprised peripheral blood mononuclear cells (PBMCs), sampled when the disease was refractory, from a patient treated with antithyroid drugs. The CDR3: CAWSGGLRQGGLPNYGYTF. Written as DNA, the CDR3 is TGTGCCTGGAGTGGGGGTCTGAGACAGGGAGGTCTCCCTAACTATGGCTACACCTTC.